The clone carrying this T cell receptor (beta chain) was picked up a small number of times. The target antigen is unknown. TCR beta CDR3 regions were amplified from RNA transcripts. With the HTBI primer set, the TCR CDR3 went through a first round of RT-PCR. In TCRdb, the multiplex PCR reads were re-called with MiXCR into one record per CDR3 protein. Here the sample spans approximately 700,000 distinct CDR3 sequences, less than 45% being singletons. The junction had 5 bases not matched to a gene; V was cut back by 0 bases and J by 12 bases. Germline CDR1 and CDR2: MGHRA and YSYEKL. The CDR3 is 13 residues long. This record belongs to a study of T cells in Graves' hyperthyroidism and ophthalmopathy. Study-wide points: Within blood appeared most thyroid clonotypes that had expanded above 0.001.

This receptor was taken from an adult man with Graves' disease, either hyperthyroidism or ophthalmopathy (not recorded which). The V call is TRBV4-1, the J call TRBJ2-7; the match to TRBD2 covers 10 bases. The sample taken for sequencing was peripheral blood or thyroid tissue (not recorded which). The CDR3 is CASSQDGLAGVYF. The CDR3 nucleotides read TGCGCCAGCAGCCAAGATGGGCTAGCGGGAGTGTACTTC.